Below, 29 T cell receptor beta chains from the same sample are listed, as sequenced in a study of shared clonotypes between healthy human individuals. Libraries were prepared by immunoSEQ multiplex PCR; TCRdb keeps only in-frame clonotypes and omits some of them. The sample shows more than 2,000,000 clones, around 94% of them seen only once. Sequenced sample: naive CD4+ T cells sorted from blood. Sample subset: CD45RA+ positively selected. These receptors were obtained from a man aged 18 to 30 in good health.

The rearrangement joins TRBV19 to TRBJ1-5; maybe TRBD1 (6 bases). Deletions cut 2 bases from V and 3 bases from J, with 11 bases between. The CDR3 is 15 amino acids. Germline V gene sequence: CDR1 LNHDA, CDR2 SQIVND (reference sequence). For the CDR3, the DNA is TGTGCCAGTAGTATAACAACAGGGAACAATCAGCCCCAGCATTTT. Translating gives CASSITTGNNQPQHF.

The chain employs TRBV5-1 and TRBJ2-3, with 9 bases matching TRBD1. V gave up 0 bases and J gave up 2 bases; unmatched junction bases: 7. The CDR3 contains 17 residues. The germline CDR1 and CDR2 sequences are SGHRS and YFSETQ. The CDR3 nucleotides are TGCGCCAGCAGCTTGGACAGGGGGCGGGGGTCCACAGATACGCAGTATTTT. This encodes CASSLDRGRGSTDTQYF.

The chain recombines TRBV30 with TRBJ2-1; D is perhaps TRBD2 (6 bases). The CDR3 loop spans 11 amino acids. From germline, CDR1 is GTSNPN and CDR2 SVGIG (reference sequence). V was trimmed by 4 bases and J by 12 bases, leaving 13 bases between them. CDR3 nucleotides: TGTGCCTGGACTAGCGCTAACACGCAGTTCTTC. Translation gives CAWTSANTQFF.

On this clone itself: Other DNA sequences in this sample translate to the same CDR3. The chain couples TRBV29-1 to TRBJ2-1; the D is unclear. Looked up from germline, CDR1 is SQVTM and CDR2 is ANQGSEA. The germline V and J ends were trimmed by 1 base and 7 bases, with 5 bases remaining between them. This CDR3 is 11 amino acids long. In DNA form, the CDR3 reads TGCAGCGTTGAAGGGAGAAATGAGCAGTTCTTC. Translating it yields CSVEGRNEQFF.

The rearrangement links TRBV7-2 to TRBJ2-7, with 8 bases matching TRBD1. Germline CDR1 reads SGHTA; CDR2 reads FQGNSA. This CDR3 is built from 14 residues. The junction had 3 bases not matched to a gene; V was cut back by 0 bases and J by 5 bases. CDR3 sequence (DNA): TGTGCCAGCAGCTTAGCCAGGGGGCTCAACGAGCAGTACTTC. Amino acids: CASSLARGLNEQYF.

V and J are TRBV19 and TRBJ1-5; D call uncertain. Trimming pared 5 bases from V and 3 bases from J, leaving 8 bases between. In germline, CDR1 is LNHDA, CDR2 SQIVND (reference sequence). CDR3 length equals 13 residues. The CDR3 DNA follows: TGTGCCAGTAGTGGGTCCCTCAATCAGCCCCAGCATTTT. It is translated as CASSGSLNQPQHF.

The chain employs TRBV6-1 and TRBJ1-2; D gene ambiguous. CDR3 length: 13 residues. CDR1 is MNHNS and CDR2 is SASEGT in the germline V gene. The V and J ends lost 1 base and 11 bases respectively, with 14 bases between them. The CDR3 reads CASSEERRREYTF. CDR3 nucleotides: TGTGCCAGCAGTGAAGAAAGGAGACGGGAATACACCTTC.

The chain joins TRBV19 to TRBJ1-4; 7 bases map to TRBD1. Germline-derived CDR1 and CDR2 are LNHDA and SQIVND (reference sequence). The length of the CDR3 is 15 residues. V lost 4 bases and J lost 7; bases outside the gene matches: 9. The DNA for the CDR3 is TGTGCCAGTAGTAGGGGACAGACCATTGGTGAAAAACTGTTTTTT. It translates to CASSRGQTIGEKLFF.

The V call is TRBV5-4, the J call TRBJ2-7, with 13 bases that match TRBD2. The J segment lost 4 bases and the V segment lost 4 bases, leaving 5 bases of the junction unmatched. The germline CDR1 and CDR2 sequences are SGHNT and YYREEE (reference sequence). This CDR3 is built from 15 residues. CDR3 DNA sequence: TGTGCCAGCAGCGTACTAGCGGGAGGGGGTTACGAGCAGTACTTC. Its translation is CASSVLAGGGYEQYF. The entire variable domain, with the rest obtained from reference TRBV5-4 and TRBJ2-7, is as follows: ETGVTQSPTHLIKTRGQQVTLRCSSQSGHNTVSWYQQALGQGPQFIFQYYREEENGRGNFPPRFSGLQFPNYSSELNVNALELDDSALYLCASSVLAGGGYEQYFGPGTRLTVT.

This rearrangement joins TRBV5-6 to TRBJ1-5, with D hard to call. CDR1 SGHDT and CDR2 YYEEEE come from the germline V gene. The CDR3 is 15 amino acids. The V gene lost 1 base and the J gene lost 3 bases, with 11 bases spanning the gap. The CDR3 here is CASSLSGQANQPQHF. CDR3 in DNA: TGTGCCAGCAGCTTGTCCGGCCAGGCCAATCAGCCCCAGCATTTT.

V gene TRBV5-1 combines with J gene TRBJ2-1, with 14 bases that match TRBD2. This CDR3 comprises 13 residues. J gave up 12 bases and V 7 bases, and 6 bases lay outside the gene matches. CDR1 is SGHRS, CDR2 YFSETQ, per germline. The CDR3 coding sequence is TGCGCCAGCGCCGGGACTAGCGGGAGTGGGCAGTTCTTC. Protein sequence: CASAGTSGSGQFF.

This clone has more than one count but fewer than ten. The chain has TRBV18 and TRBJ1-5, with D possibly matching TRBD1 (5 bases). Trimming shortened V by 6 bases and J by 9 bases, and 15 bases separated the two germline ends. CDR1 and CDR2 from the germline V gene are KGHSH and LQKENI. The CDR3 contains 13 residues. The DNA of the CDR3 is TGTGCCAGCTCGCCAGACAGAACCGGGCCCCAGCATTTT. The encoded protein is CASSPDRTGPQHF. Combining the CDR3 with reference TRBV18 and TRBJ1-5 gives the whole variable domain NAGVMQNPRHLVRRRGQEARLRCSPMKGHSHVYWYRQLPEEGLKFMVYLQKENIIDESGMPKERFSAEFPKEGPSILRIQQVVRGDSAAYFCASSPDRTGPQHFGDGTRLSIL.

The gene calls are TRBV4-1 and TRBJ2-5; 9 nucleotides align to TRBD1. From germline, CDR1 is MGHRA and CDR2 YSYEKL. The CDR3 totals 17 residues. The V and J ends lost 2 bases and 4 bases, in that order; junction bases with no gene match: 11. In DNA, the CDR3 is TGCGCCAGCAGCCAATGGCAAGACAGGGGGAAGGGAGAGACCCAGTACTTC. Its translation is CASSQWQDRGKGETQYF.

The V and J genes are TRBV11-2 and TRBJ1-2; D remains ambiguous. The CDR3 is made up of 13 amino acids. V lost 1 base and J 4 bases, leaving 7 bases between the germline ends. Germline assignment: CDR1 SGHAT and CDR2 FQNNGV. The CDR3 DNA sequence: TGTGCCAGCAGCTTAGTGTCAGCCTATGGCTACACCTTC. It codes for CASSLVSAYGYTF.

This chain joins TRBV7-2 and TRBJ2-7; 9 bases agree with TRBD1. Unmatched junction bases numbered 8, after V lost 4 bases and J lost 4 bases. Germline CDR1 SGHTA, CDR2 FQGNSA. There are 15 residues in the CDR3. The CDR3 DNA sequence: TGTGCCAGCAGCTCTCCGGGGACAGGGACTTACGAGCAGTACTTC. This translates into CASSSPGTGTYEQYF.

The chain carries TRBV28 and TRBJ2-7, with 10 bases identical to TRBD1. Germline CDR1 and CDR2: MDHEN and SYDVKM. The ends lost 4 bases at V and 4 bases at J; junction bases unmatched: 7. The CDR3 totals 15 residues. DNA for the CDR3: TGTGCCAGCAGTTGGACAGGGGGATCGAGATACGAGCAGTACTTC. Translation gives CASSWTGGSRYEQYF.

Written as DNA, the CDR3 is TGTGCCAGCAGCCACCCCGGGGCACGAGCAGATACGCAGTATTTT. Protein product: CASSHPGARADTQYF. The V call is TRBV4-2, the J call TRBJ2-3; D is possibly TRBD1 or TRBD2 (5 bases each). The germline V gene encodes CDR1 LGHNA and CDR2 YNFKEQ. CDR3 length: 15 amino acids. The V end lost 3 bases, the J end lost 4 bases, and 14 bases lay between the germline ends.

The chain carries TRBV7-2 and TRBJ2-3; 9 nucleotides agree with TRBD2. Per germline, CDR1 SGHTA and CDR2 FQGNSA. With 3 bases clipped from V and 4 bases from J, the junction kept 8 bases outside the gene matches. The CDR3 contains 16 residues. The CDR3 DNA is TGTGCCAGCAGCTTCGTAGCGGGAGTGAGGGCAGATACGCAGTATTTT. It yields the protein CASSFVAGVRADTQYF.

This sequence joins TRBV20-1 and TRBJ2-1; no reliable D call. The CDR3 runs 11 residues. V lost 1 base to trimming and J lost 10 bases, with 8 bases between them. Germline V lookup: CDR1 DFQATT, CDR2 SNEGSKA (reference sequence). The CDR3 region has the DNA TGCAGTGCTAGAGCCGAAATCGAGCAGTTCTTC. Translation: CSARAEIEQFF.

The chain recombines TRBV19 with TRBJ1-5; TRBD1 matches 8 bases. V lost 2 bases and J lost 2; bases outside the gene matches: 2. Germline-derived CDR1 and CDR2 are LNHDA and SQIVND (reference sequence). The CDR3 consists of 15 residues. CDR3 DNA: TGTGCCAGTAGTATACAGGGACAGGGCAATCAGCCCCAGCATTTT. Translating gives CASSIQGQGNQPQHF.

Worth noting for this clone: This specimen includes other DNA sequences encoding the same CDR3. The chain recombines TRBV25-1 with TRBJ2-6; D not certain. The CDR3 sequence is 15 residues long. V gave up 5 bases and J gave up 0 bases, with 8 bases separating them. Germline loops: CDR1 MGHDK, CDR2 SYGVNS. CDR3 region: CASSLAGSGANVLTF. CDR3 DNA sequence: TGTGCCAGCAGTTTGGCAGGCTCTGGGGCCAACGTCCTGACTTTC.

Note on this clone: Distinct nucleotide sequences in the sample also encode this CDR3. The V gene is TRBV11-2, the J gene TRBJ1-6; no firm D call. Trimming took 1 base from V and 6 from J, leaving 7 bases between them. This CDR3 has 14 residues. Germline loops: CDR1 SGHAT, CDR2 FQNNGV. CDR3 nucleotides: TGTGCCAGCAGCTTAGGTGGCGGTAATTCACCCCTCCACTTT. This sequence encodes CASSLGGGNSPLHF.

The V and J genes are TRBV5-4 and TRBJ2-7; possible D gene TRBD2, 6 bases. Trimming removed 3 bases from V and 0 bases from J, with 16 bases in between. Germline V gene lookup returns CDR1 SGHNT and CDR2 YYREEE (reference sequence). The CDR3 length is 16 residues. Written as DNA, the CDR3 is TGTGCCAGCAGCTGGGGAGCGGGTGTTCCCTCCTACGAGCAGTACTTC. It yields the protein CASSWGAGVPSYEQYF.

The rearrangement uses TRBV30 and TRBJ2-7, with TRBD1 matching over 9 bases. This CDR3 spans 12 amino acids. The germline gives CDR1 GTSNPN, CDR2 SVGIG (reference sequence). Germline trimming cut 5 bases from V and 5 bases from J; bases unmatched to any gene: 4. The CDR3 sequence is CAWGGQGHEQYF. In DNA, the CDR3 is TGTGCCTGGGGGGGACAGGGTCACGAGCAGTACTTC.

Concerning this clone: Distinct nucleotide sequences in the sample also encode this CDR3. This rearrangement joins TRBV5-1 to TRBJ1-3; the match to TRBD1 covers 8 bases. Germline V lookup: CDR1 SGHRS, CDR2 YFSETQ. The CDR3 has 15 residues. V was pared by 4 bases and J by 0 bases, with 3 bases of the junction left unmatched. The CDR3 DNA reads as TGCGCCAGCAGCCCCACAGGGGGCTCTGGAAACACCATATATTTT. Protein product: CASSPTGGSGNTIYF.

About this clone itself: Other nucleotide sequences in the sample specify the same CDR3. The gene calls are TRBV6-5 and TRBJ1-1; the match to TRBD1 covers 7 bases. Trimming took 6 bases from V and 11 from J; bases not matched to a gene: 6. Germline lookup yields CDR1 MNHEY and CDR2 SVGAGI. The CDR3 spans 11 residues. The DNA for the CDR3 is TGTGCCAGCAGCCGTGGGACAGAGGCTTTCTTT. This sequence encodes CASSRGTEAFF.

A single count supports this clone. The V gene is TRBV6-4, the J gene TRBJ2-5, with TRBD1 matching over 9 bases. Unmatched junction bases numbered 1, after V lost 5 bases and J lost 3 bases. This CDR3 contains 13 residues. Looked up from germline, CDR1 is MRHNA and CDR2 is SNTAGT. The CDR3 region is CASSRDREETQYF. The CDR3 DNA is TGTGCCAGCAGTCGGGACAGGGAAGAGACCCAGTACTTC.

V is TRBV30 and J is TRBJ2-2; D may be TRBD1 (6 bases). Per germline, CDR1 GTSNPN and CDR2 SVGIG (reference sequence). Trimming left V 2 bases short and J 6 bases short, with 10 bases between. The CDR3 is 13 residues long. This CDR3 is CAWSRTGPGELFF. The CDR3 DNA is TGTGCCTGGAGTCGTACAGGGCCCGGGGAGCTGTTTTTT.

Only one count was recorded for this clone. The V and J genes are TRBV2 and TRBJ2-7, with TRBD2 as a possible D gene (5 bases). The CDR3 extends over 13 amino acids. V was cut by 6 bases and J by 6 bases, with 15 bases left in between. Germline V gives CDR1 SNHLY, CDR2 FYNNEI. The CDR3, as DNA: TGTGCCAGCAGATGGGCAGCAGAGGGCGAGCAGTACTTC. It is translated as CASRWAAEGEQYF.